The 29 T cell receptor beta chains reported below all come from one sample, sequenced in a study of persistence of HIV-infected CD4 T cells. This was the immunoSEQ version 4 assay in survey mode. TCRdb's table, derived via immunoSEQ multiplex PCR, lists solely in-frame clones and lacks some. The sample holds about 36,000 clones, approximately 87% seen once. Which antigens these TCRs recognize remains unknown. Cells were stimulated with overlapping HIV-1 Gag 15-mer peptides. CD40L/CD69 double-negative CD45RO-high memory CD4+ T cells were collected. This specimen consisted of cultured CD4+ T cells from PBMCs, obtained from a patient who received antiretroviral therapy. These TCRs come from an adult with HIV. The donor label of this sample is uncertain.

The rearrangement uses TRBV6-2 or TRBV6-3 and TRBJ1-1, with TRBD1 identical over 8 bases. The V gene end was trimmed by 1 base and the J gene end by 3 bases; junction bases not matched to a gene: 7. This CDR3 has 16 amino acids. Germline CDR1 MNHEY, CDR2 SVGEGT. The CDR3, as DNA: TGTGCCAGCAGTTACTACCACAGGGGGGTGGACACTGAAGCTTTCTTT. It encodes CASSYYHRGVDTEAFF.

The chain carries TRBV20-1 and TRBJ1-1; D possibly corresponds to TRBD1 (5 bases). The germline V and J ends were trimmed by 3 bases and 5 bases, with 16 bases remaining between them. This CDR3 is built from 14 residues. CDR1 is DFQATT, CDR2 SNEGSKA, per germline (reference sequence). This CDR3 reads CSASSGTMVTEAFF. In nucleotides, the CDR3 is TGCAGTGCTAGTTCCGGGACGATGGTGACTGAAGCTTTCTTT.

This clone was seen only a few times. V gene TRBV7-3 combines with J gene TRBJ2-1; D is possibly TRBD2 (5 bases). This CDR3 is built from 15 residues. Trimming took off 0 bases at V and 13 bases at J, with 19 bases between the two ends. Germline V CDR1 and CDR2: SGHTA, FQGTGA. For the CDR3, the DNA is TGTGCCAGCAGCTTAACGGTTTTACCAGCGGCGCATCAGTTCTTC. Amino acids: CASSLTVLPAAHQFF.

The rearrangement joins TRBV3-1 (or the pseudogene TRBV3-2) to TRBJ1-5; unclear D gene. The CDR3 length is 13 residues. Germline CDR1 reads LGHDT; CDR2 reads YNNKEL (reference sequence). V lost 2 bases and J lost 5, with 7 bases in between. The CDR3 spells CASSQYGDQPQHF. In DNA form, the CDR3 reads TGTGCCAGCAGCCAATACGGGGATCAGCCCCAGCATTTT.

This chain connects TRBV19 to TRBJ2-1; unclear D gene. CDR3 length: 14 amino acids. Germline V gene data show CDR1 as LNHDA and CDR2 as SQIVND (reference sequence). V lost 6 bases to trimming and J lost 6 bases, with 15 bases between them. The CDR3: CASRTGSPGNEQFF. In DNA, the CDR3 is TGTGCCAGTAGGACCGGGTCACCGGGCAATGAGCAGTTCTTC.

This clone was counted between two and nine times. The chain employs TRBV19 and TRBJ1-5; TRBD1 is a possible D gene (6 bases). The CDR3 is 13 residues long. CDR1 LNHDA and CDR2 SQIVND come from the germline V gene (reference sequence). Trimming shortened V by 8 bases and J by 7 bases, and 15 bases separated the two germline ends. CDR3 in amino acids: CASGGGLGQPQHF. The CDR3 DNA follows: TGTGCCAGTGGCGGGGGGCTAGGGCAGCCCCAGCATTTT.

This sequence joins TRBV30 and TRBJ2-2; D may be TRBD2 (6 bases). Germline V gene data show CDR1 as GTSNPN and CDR2 as SVGIG (reference sequence). V was cut by 3 bases and J by 6 bases, with 11 bases left in between. This CDR3 comprises 13 residues. The CDR3 spells CAWSPSVAGELFF. As DNA, the CDR3 is TGTGCCTGGAGCCCTAGCGTCGCCGGGGAGCTGTTTTTT.

V usage is TRBV7-3 and J usage is TRBJ2-3, with D maybe TRBD2 (5 bases). Between the trimmed V and J ends, which lost 4 bases and 0 bases, there was a span of 20 bases. This CDR3 is 18 amino acids long. The germline V gene has CDR1 SGHTA and CDR2 FQGTGA. The CDR3 coding sequence is TGTGCCAGCAGCTCCATAGGCCGAACTAGTGCTAGCACAGATACGCAGTATTTT. Its protein product is CASSSIGRTSASTDTQYF.

This clone was seen more than once but under ten times. The rearrangement uses TRBV28 and TRBJ1-2; TRBD1 is a possible D gene (6 bases). The germline CDR1 and CDR2 sequences are MDHEN and SYDVKM. Trimming took off 5 bases at V and 2 bases at J, with 12 bases between the two ends. This CDR3 has 14 residues. The DNA of the CDR3 is TGTGCCAGCAGTCTCTCCCAGGGGAACTATGGCTACACCTTC. Encoded protein: CASSLSQGNYGYTF.

The V gene is TRBV18, the J gene TRBJ2-2; TRBD1 is a possible D gene (6 bases). V was clipped by 3 bases and J by 1 base, with 12 bases between them. The V gene's germline CDR1 is KGHSH and CDR2 LQKENI. The CDR3 runs to 16 residues. CDR3 nucleotides: TGTGCCAGCTCACCCACGAAGGACAGGAACACCGGGGAGCTGTTTTTT. This gives the protein CASSPTKDRNTGELFF.

The genes are TRBV7-9 and TRBJ1-1, with unresolved D. The V end was cut by 2 bases, the J end by 1 base, with 5 bases between. The CDR3 has 13 amino acids. Germline CDR1 SEHNR, CDR2 FQNEAQ (reference sequence). The CDR3 DNA follows: TGTGCCAGCAGCTTACGGCAGAACACTGAAGCTTTCTTT. It codes for CASSLRQNTEAFF.

The chain links TRBV7-7 to TRBJ2-2; 8 bases are a match to TRBD2. CDR3 length: 16 amino acids. The germline CDR1 and CDR2 sequences are SSHAT and FNYEAQ (reference sequence). Losses at the gene ends were 5 bases for V and 2 bases for J; bases not matched to a gene: 7. CDR3 nucleotide sequence: TGTGCCAGCAGCCCCGGAGCGGGGGCCAACACCGGGGAGCTGTTTTTT. Translation gives CASSPGAGANTGELFF. The entire variable domain, with the rest obtained from reference TRBV7-7 and TRBJ2-2, is as follows: GAGVSQSPRYKVTKRGQDVTLRCDPISSHATLYWYQQALGQGPEFLTYFNYEAQPDKSGLPSDRFSAERPEGSISTLTIQRTEQRDSAMYRCASSPGAGANTGELFFGEGSRLTVL.

This clone has just a few counts. The genes are TRBV18 and TRBJ1-1; 7 bases agree with TRBD1. Germline V CDR1 and CDR2: KGHSH, LQKENI. CDR3 size: 14 residues. V trimming: 1 base; J trimming: 6 bases; junction bases outside the gene matches: 5. The CDR3 sequence: CASSPQGASAEAFF. DNA of the CDR3: TGTGCCAGCTCACCACAGGGGGCGAGTGCTGAAGCTTTCTTT. Looking up the rest from reference TRBV18 and TRBJ1-1 gives the full variable domain: NAGVMQNPRHLVRRRGQEARLRCSPMKGHSHVYWYRQLPEEGLKFMVYLQKENIIDESGMPKERFSAEFPKEGPSILRIQQVVRGDSAAYFCASSPQGASAEAFFGQGTRLTVV.

This chain links TRBV7-8 with TRBJ2-3; D ambiguous. The germline gives CDR1 SGHVS, CDR2 FQNEAQ. With 2 bases removed from V and 5 bases from J, the gap between germline ends came to 8 bases. This CDR3 has 13 amino acids. The CDR3 protein is CASSLSQRDTQYF. Written as DNA, the CDR3 is TGTGCCAGCAGCTTAAGTCAGCGAGATACGCAGTATTTT.

The chain is built from TRBV2 and TRBJ1-4, with D possibly being TRBD1 (5 bases). This CDR3 has 14 residues. Germline CDR1 is SNHLY and CDR2 is FYNNEI. Trimming took 4 bases from V and 8 from J, leaving 14 bases between them. This chain's CDR3 is CASSVWGRGEKLFF. CDR3 coding DNA: TGTGCCAGCAGTGTATGGGGGAGAGGGGAAAAACTGTTTTTT.

This chain joins TRBV5-4 and TRBJ2-2; TRBD1 aligns across 8 bases. Per the germline V gene, CDR1 is SGHNT and CDR2 is YYREEE (reference sequence). Losses at the gene ends were 6 bases for V and 1 base for J; bases not matched to a gene: 5. The CDR3 consists of 15 residues. As DNA, the CDR3 is TGTGCCAGCACCGAGGGGACAGGGAACACCGGGGAGCTGTTTTTT. Translating gives CASTEGTGNTGELFF.

The chain has TRBV4-2 and TRBJ1-4; TRBD1 aligns across 7 bases. The CDR3 sequence is 14 residues long. The germline V gene has CDR1 LGHNA and CDR2 YNFKEQ. Trimming removed 1 base from V and 4 bases from J; junction bases left unmatched: 0. In nucleotides, the CDR3 is TGTGCCAGCAGCCAAGGACAGGGTAATGAAAAACTGTTTTTT. It codes for CASSQGQGNEKLFF.

The chain joins TRBV10-2 to TRBJ2-7; D may be TRBD1 or TRBD2 (5 bases each). Trimming cost V 3 bases and J 6 bases, with 15 bases left between them. CDR3 size: 14 residues. Germline CDR1 reads WSHSY; CDR2 reads SAAADI. DNA for the CDR3: TGCGCCAGCAGTGATTGGGGGACGCCCACCGAGCAGTACTTC. Translating it yields CASSDWGTPTEQYF.

This rearrangement joins TRBV24-1 to TRBJ1-5; D gene ambiguous. Trimming cost V 10 bases and J 5 bases, with 17 bases left between them. Germline-derived CDR1 and CDR2 are KGHDR and SFDVKD. CDR3 size: 14 residues. CDR3 sequence: CATGEASGHQPQHF. CDR3 bases: TGTGCCACTGGAGAGGCGTCCGGGCATCAGCCCCAGCATTTT.

V is TRBV29-1 and J is TRBJ2-7; 9 bases are a match to TRBD1. J gave up 5 bases and V 0 bases, and 2 bases lay outside the gene matches. The CDR3 loop spans 13 amino acids. Germline CDR1 reads SQVTM; CDR2 reads ANQGSEA. This CDR3 reads CSVEDGQGNEQYF. The CDR3 DNA reads TGCAGCGTTGAAGACGGACAGGGGAACGAGCAGTACTTC.

This chain connects TRBV9 to TRBJ2-7; weak D call: TRBD2 (6 bases). The V end was cut by 0 bases, the J end by 2 bases, with 12 bases between. The germline V gene encodes CDR1 SGDLS and CDR2 YYNGEE. This CDR3 is 15 amino acids long. The CDR3 reads CASSVGAGPAYEQYF. Here the CDR3 DNA reads TGTGCCAGCAGCGTAGGGGCGGGGCCGGCCTACGAGCAGTACTTC.

The chain has TRBV18 and TRBJ1-4; D not resolved. The CDR3 covers 15 residues. The V gene's germline CDR1 is KGHSH and CDR2 LQKENI. V lost 5 bases and J lost 8, with 18 bases in between. The CDR3 protein is CASSASHGGGEKLFF. The CDR3 nucleotides are TGTGCCAGCTCAGCAAGTCACGGAGGAGGCGAAAAACTGTTTTTT.

The chain employs TRBV30 and TRBJ1-6; D not resolved. This CDR3 spans 15 amino acids. V lost 2 bases, J lost 0 bases, and 8 bases lay in between. Germline CDR1 is GTSNPN and CDR2 is SVGIG (reference sequence). The CDR3 DNA follows: TGTGCCTGGAGTAACGGGGTCTCCTATAATTCACCCCTCCACTTT. This encodes CAWSNGVSYNSPLHF.

The chain employs TRBV5-1 and TRBJ2-2, with D possibly matching TRBD1 (6 bases). The CDR3 loop spans 16 amino acids. Between the trimmed V and J ends, which lost 0 bases and 5 bases, there was a span of 14 bases. The V gene's germline CDR1 is SGHRS and CDR2 YFSETQ. CDR3: CASSLDRRGSTGELFF. The CDR3 nucleotides read TGCGCCAGCAGCTTGGACCGCAGGGGCTCTACCGGGGAGCTGTTTTTT.

V gene TRBV7-6 combines with J gene TRBJ1-2; D is perhaps TRBD1 (5 bases). Germline V gene data show CDR1 as SGHVS and CDR2 as FNYEAQ. V was cut by 5 bases and J by 7 bases, with 14 bases left in between. The CDR3 sequence is 13 residues long. Here the CDR3 reads CASSEGVSSGYTF. The CDR3 bases are TGTGCCAGCAGCGAAGGGGTGTCGAGTGGCTACACCTTC.

V and J are TRBV7-3 and TRBJ2-4; no clear D. CDR3 length equals 14 residues. V lost 2 bases to trimming and J lost 5 bases, with 10 bases between them. Germline V gene data show CDR1 as SGHTA and CDR2 as FQGTGA. The CDR3 is CASSLSGRENIQYF. The CDR3 coding sequence is TGTGCCAGCAGCTTATCGGGCAGAGAAAACATTCAGTACTTC.

The CDR3 protein is CASSRHERSYNEQFF. CDR3 sequence (DNA): TGTGCCAGCAGTCGACACGAAAGGTCCTACAATGAGCAGTTCTTC. V and J are TRBV6-5 and TRBJ2-1; D unresolved. V lost 5 bases and J lost 1, with 12 bases in between. The germline gives CDR1 MNHEY, CDR2 SVGAGI. This CDR3 contains 15 residues.

The chain is built from TRBV5-5 and TRBJ1-2, with a possible D match to TRBD1 (5 bases). CDR3 length: 15 residues. Germline-derived CDR1 and CDR2 are SGHKS and YYEKEE (reference sequence). Trimming removed 4 bases from V and 4 bases from J, with 17 bases in between. The CDR3 DNA sequence: TGTGCCAGCAGCGTCGCCTCGGGGGAGAGCTATGGCTACACCTTC. This encodes CASSVASGESYGYTF.

The rearrangement joins TRBV5-1 to TRBJ2-3; TRBD2 might be the D (6 bases). V shed 1 base and J shed 6 bases, with 12 bases lying between them. The CDR3 loop spans 14 amino acids. CDR1 and CDR2 from the germline V gene are SGHRS and YFSETQ. The CDR3 bases are TGCGCCAGCAGCTTGACCGGGGGTGGTGATACGCAGTATTTT. It yields the protein CASSLTGGGDTQYF. Based on the CDR3 plus reference TRBV5-1 and TRBJ2-3, the full variable domain is KAGVTQTPRYLIKTRGQQVTLSCSPISGHRSVSWYQQTPGQGLQFLFEYFSETQRNKGNFPGRFSGRQFSNSRSEMNVSTLELGDSALYLCASSLTGGGDTQYFGPGTRLTVL.